The 17 T cell receptor beta chains presented below share a single source sample, sequenced in a study of blood T cell repertoires in COVID-19. Clones were sequenced by immunoSEQ multiplex PCR, and TCRdb holds only the in-frame ones, with some missing. The table has under 55,000 clones, roughly 87% seen once. What was sequenced was peripheral blood. These receptors were obtained from a human donor in a cohort sampled during active COVID-19.

This clone was seen only a few times. V gene TRBV19 combines with J gene TRBJ2-1; 10 bases are shared with TRBD2. From germline, CDR1 is LNHDA and CDR2 SQIVND (reference sequence). V dropped 2 bases and J dropped 8; count of bases not matched to a gene: 6. The length of the CDR3 is 15 residues. The CDR3 DNA reads as TGTGCCAGTAGTATACTAGCGGGAGAGGTCTATGAGCAGTTCTTC. This gives the protein CASSILAGEVYEQFF. The whole variable domain, filled in from reference TRBV19 and TRBJ2-1, reads DGGITQSPKYLFRKEGQNVTLSCEQNLNHDAMYWYRQDPGQGLRLIYYSQIVNDFQKGDIAEGYSVSREKKESFPLTVTSAQKNPTAFYLCASSILAGEVYEQFFGPGTRLTVL.

In this sample, this clone turned up once. The chain couples TRBV5-1 to TRBJ1-4; TRBD1 might be the D (6 bases). Germline CDR1 is SGHRS and CDR2 is YFSETQ. This CDR3 comprises 16 residues. Between the trimmed V and J ends, which lost 4 bases and 0 bases, there was a span of 13 bases. In nucleotides, the CDR3 is TGCGCCAGCAGCCGAGGACAGTTAGCAACTAATGAAAAACTGTTTTTT. Translation gives CASSRGQLATNEKLFF.

This clone was detected a few times. This chain uses TRBV19 with TRBJ2-1, with 14 bases lining up with TRBD2. CDR1 and CDR2 (germline): LNHDA, SQIVND (reference sequence). The V gene end was trimmed by 5 bases and the J gene end by 3 bases; junction bases not matched to a gene: 6. This CDR3 is 17 amino acids long. The CDR3 is CASSPPGLAGDYNEQFF. The DNA of the CDR3 is TGTGCCAGTAGTCCTCCGGGACTAGCGGGAGACTACAATGAGCAGTTCTTC.

Concerning this clone: A junction boundary mismatches the germline segment, possibly from a read error. This sequence joins TRBV3-1 (or the pseudogene TRBV3-2) and TRBJ1-6, with D possibly matching TRBD1 (5 bases). This CDR3 has 14 amino acids. Germline values: CDR1 LGHDT, CDR2 YNNKEL (reference sequence). CDR3 residues: CASSQDSYNSPLHF. CDR3 coding DNA: TGTGCCAGCAGTCAAGACAGCTATAATTCACCCCTCCACTTT.

The chain joins TRBV6-4 to TRBJ2-7, with TRBD1 matching over 8 bases. The CDR3 is made up of 14 amino acids. The germline V gene encodes CDR1 MRHNA and CDR2 SNTAGT. V dropped 5 bases and J dropped 0; count of bases not matched to a gene: 3. The DNA of the CDR3 is TGTGCCAGCAGTCGGGACAGGAACTCCTACGAGCAGTACTTC. It yields the protein CASSRDRNSYEQYF.

This clone is a singleton in its sample. V is TRBV19 and J is TRBJ2-1; D perhaps matches TRBD2 (5 bases). This CDR3 comprises 15 residues. The germline CDR1 and CDR2 sequences are LNHDA and SQIVND (reference sequence). Trimming removed 1 base at V and 4 bases at J, with 11 bases between. As DNA, the CDR3 is TGTGCCAGTAGTATAGGGGGAGAATCGTACAATGAGCAGTTCTTC. This gives the protein CASSIGGESYNEQFF.

J is TRBJ1-1 and V is TRBV5-6; TRBD1 agrees at 10 bases. Germline lookup yields CDR1 SGHDT and CDR2 YYEEEE. This CDR3 is 16 amino acids long. V was clipped by 2 bases and J by 4 bases; unmatched bases: 8. CDR3 DNA sequence: TGTGCCAGCAGCTTACGACAGGGGGCAAGGGGCACTGAAGCTTTCTTT. This encodes CASSLRQGARGTEAFF. Variable domain in full (rest from reference TRBV5-6 and TRBJ1-1): DAGVTQSPTHLIKTRGQQVTLRCSPKSGHDTVSWYQQALGQGPQFIFQYYEEEERQRGNFPDRFSGHQFPNYSSELNVNALLLGDSALYLCASSLRQGARGTEAFFGQGTRLTVV.

This chain connects TRBV6-5 to TRBJ2-7; 10 nucleotides match TRBD2. Trimming took 6 bases from V and 1 from J; bases not matched to a gene: 6. The length of the CDR3 is 15 residues. In germline, CDR1 is MNHEY, CDR2 SVGAGI. The CDR3 here is CASRALAGESYEQYF. CDR3 in DNA: TGTGCCAGCAGGGCCCTAGCGGGGGAGTCCTACGAGCAGTACTTC.

The chain has TRBV11-2 and TRBJ2-1, with TRBD1 matching 7 bases. This CDR3 is built from 15 residues. V gave up 5 bases and J gave up 0 bases; unmatched junction bases: 4. Germline V lookup: CDR1 SGHAT, CDR2 FQNNGV. CDR3 DNA sequence: TGTGCCAGCAGCCCGGGACAGCCCTCCTACAATGAGCAGTTCTTC. Translating gives CASSPGQPSYNEQFF.

By sample share, this clone is medium-sized. The CDR3 reads CASSRLAGEQYF. CDR3 bases: TGTGCCAGCAGCCGACTAGCGGGCGAGCAGTACTTC. The rearrangement links TRBV7-2 to TRBJ2-7, with 10 bases matching TRBD2. This CDR3 is 12 amino acids long. Germline lookup yields CDR1 SGHTA and CDR2 FQGNSA. Germline trimming cut 5 bases from V and 6 bases from J; bases unmatched to any gene: 1.

The sample holds one count of this clone. The rearrangement links TRBV11-1 to TRBJ2-1; TRBD1 might be the D (5 bases). Germline values: CDR1 SGHAT, CDR2 FQDESV (reference sequence). V lost 4 bases and J lost 3, with 13 bases in between. The CDR3 is 15 residues long. In DNA form, the CDR3 reads TGTGCCAGCAGCTCGACAGAGGAAGGCTACAATGAGCAGTTCTTC. Its translation is CASSSTEEGYNEQFF.

The rearrangement joins TRBV2 to TRBJ2-5; TRBD1 is a possible D gene (6 bases). The CDR3 consists of 15 residues. The V and J ends lost 5 bases and 3 bases respectively, with 16 bases between them. The germline V gene encodes CDR1 SNHLY and CDR2 FYNNEI. In DNA form, the CDR3 reads TGTGCCAGCAGTCCAGGACAGAGAAATAAAGAGACCCAGTACTTC. Protein: CASSPGQRNKETQYF.

The chain uses TRBV12-3 or TRBV12-4 and TRBJ2-3; TRBD2 might be the D (5 bases). V lost 3 bases and J lost 8, with 12 bases in between. The CDR3 spans 13 residues. CDR3 sequence (DNA): TGTGCCAGCAGTTTCCAATCCCGGGGTACGCAGTATTTT. Its protein product is CASSFQSRGTQYF.

The chain combines TRBV18 with TRBJ1-1; D is unclear. Germline lookup yields CDR1 KGHSH and CDR2 LQKENI. The CDR3 sequence is 16 residues long. V lost 2 bases, J lost 0 bases, and 13 bases lay in between. The chain's CDR3 is CASSPTSGLLNTEAFF. The CDR3 DNA follows: TGTGCCAGCTCACCAACTTCCGGACTCCTGAACACTGAAGCTTTCTTT.

The V gene is TRBV29-1, the J gene TRBJ1-1, with D perhaps matching TRBD1 (5 bases). This CDR3 spans 13 amino acids. V gave up 6 bases and J gave up 5 bases, with 16 bases separating them. The germline V gene encodes CDR1 SQVTM and CDR2 ANQGSEA. The CDR3 sequence is CSVHGGGKTEAFF. In DNA form, the CDR3 reads TGCAGCGTACACGGGGGGGGAAAAACTGAAGCTTTCTTT.

This chain links TRBV29-1 with TRBJ2-5; 9 bases align to TRBD1. Germline trimming cut 6 bases from V and 4 bases from J; bases unmatched to any gene: 6. This CDR3 has 13 residues. Germline CDR1 SQVTM, CDR2 ANQGSEA. This chain's CDR3 is CSVRQGVGETQYF. The CDR3 nucleotides read TGCAGCGTAAGACAGGGGGTCGGAGAGACCCAGTACTTC.

The chain uses TRBV10-3 and TRBJ2-5, with 7 bases that match TRBD1. The CDR3 totals 13 residues. Germline CDR1 is ENHRY and CDR2 is SYGVKD. V shed 4 bases and J 1 base; nucleotides not matched to a gene: 0. The CDR3 DNA is TGTGCCATCAGTGGGGACAGCCAAGAGACCCAGTACTTC. This encodes CAISGDSQETQYF.